The clone carrying this TCR beta chain has just one count. The antigen is not known. These data come from a study of cytomegalovirus exposure and HLA in healthy donors. Findings and limits, study-wide: Fewer N-insertions than the approximately 700-donor mean were reportedly shown by an Asian-associated ancestry cluster in a later analysis. Earlier analysis yielded a pattern in which most TCR beta V segments were productive about 87% or about 30% of the time.

Germline V CDR1 and CDR2: SGHDN, FVKESK. CDR3 length equals 13 residues. Trimming cost V 5 bases and J 4 bases, with 10 bases left between them. The PCR had 60 Vbeta and 13 Jbeta primers. Assay: immunoSEQ multiplex PCR; the TCRdb copy retains only in-frame clones and omits some. The table shows 250,000 or so clones, with around 90% occurring only once. The chain employs TRBV14 and TRBJ2-3; perhaps TRBD1 as D (5 bases). The clonotype comes from a girl between 2 and 10 years old in good health and CMV-seronegative. The sample taken for sequencing was PBMCs. The CDR3 spells CASSRVGADTQYF. The CDR3, as DNA: TGTGCCAGCAGCAGGGTAGGGGCAGATACGCAGTATTTT.